This T cell receptor (beta chain) comes out of a study of cytomegalovirus exposure and HLA in healthy donors listed by TCRdb under 2017. With regard to the full study: An earlier analysis of roughly 570 of the donors reported about 300 Gb of sequence data and roughly 120 million unique TCR beta sequences obtained from some 170 million T cells. Every discovery cohort repertoire had been produced on one sequencing platform. Besides the first cohort of roughly 700 subjects, a separate validation cohort made up of over 100 different subjects was used. To study patterns of TCR occurrence, a later analysis re-analyzed previously published TCR beta repertoires from around 700 donors and added high-resolution HLA genotyping. About five DR-DQ haplotypes were handled as single units for association and clustering, since linkage in the cohort was strong. Roughly 320 gigabases of sequencing data and roughly 80 million unique TCR sequences made up an early release that covered several hundred HLA-typed donors. To predict cytomegalovirus infection status, the study combined high-throughput TCR immunosequencing, statistical association of individual TCRs with disease status, and machine learning. Among around 400 genotyped donors of the cohort, an average of approximately 200,000 unique TCR beta nucleotide sequences was sequenced per donor, of which 15% to 20% were non-productive. To decide whether each TCR beta V gene segment behaved as functional or pseudogenic, an earlier analysis of approximately 620 of the donors relied on high-throughput TCR beta sequencing. The T cell repertoires of roughly 660 subjects were profiled by immunosequencing and related to cytomegalovirus serostatus. The later analysis used no new phenotypic data to find candidate immune exposures, relying instead on TCR beta sequences and their occurrence across donors. In a later genetic analysis, genome-wide SNP genotypes for about 65% of the roughly 670 donors were used, and that subset was treated as a discovery cohort. Donor age, sex, ethnicity and CMV serostatus were compiled alongside the repertoire data. Typing coverage varied by locus: roughly 620-630 donors for A, B, C, DRB1 and DQB1; roughly 500 for DQA1; about 590 for DPA1; about 450 for DPB1. Of the roughly 390 genotyped donors, approximately 80% were placed in the genetic ancestry cluster associated with self-reported Caucasian donors. HLA typing covered class I and class II loci at four-digit resolution. The aim of the study was to test whether cataloging public T cell receptors could identify signatures of past pathogen exposure.

Results and caveats for the whole study, not just this receptor: A later analysis reported that several top co-occurrence clusters appeared linked to parvovirus B19, influenza, CMV and Epstein-Barr virus. A later analysis found that most CMV-associated TCR beta chains appeared HLA-restricted, with HLA associations seemingly driven largely by CMV exposure. A further reported finding was that TCR beta sequences accurately predicted the HLA-A and HLA-B alleles for most subjects in the first cohort. Sequencing depth was assumed to be roughly uniform across donors in the presence/absence analyses, though that assumption may not hold. Cytomegalovirus status was reported to be diagnosed by the classifier with high specificity and sensitivity in both the original and validation cohorts. The authors suggested that the approach could potentially be extended to other disease states and immunological phenotypes. At a false discovery rate of 0.05, a later analysis linked under 20,000 TCR beta sequences to specific HLA alleles. While some public TCRs were present in many individuals, most TCR sequences turned up only very rarely across donors. Some IMGT-functional V segments, including TRBV6-2 and TRBV6-3, could not be distinguished by the 87-base-pair reads and were therefore excluded. The only immune exposure information available for the cohort was CMV serostatus. A later genetic analysis associated a missense DCLRE1C variant with V-gene and J-gene trimming of TCR beta chains, and an independent cohort replicated the association. The study gave a list of under 200 TCR beta chains associated with cytomegalovirus. Strong co-occurrence of HLA alleles, especially DR and DQ, made assigning TCR associations to individual alleles difficult. According to a later genetic analysis, donors in an Asian-associated ancestry cluster had fewer N-insertions in productive TCRs than the approximately 630-donor mean. In a later analysis, HLA-associated TCR beta chains showed more clonal expansion and lower generation probabilities than non-associated chains that were equally common. An earlier analysis of approximately 570 of the donors showed that most TCR beta V segments appeared in productive rearrangements either about 87% or about 30% of the time, which broadly matched IMGT annotations. Correlated functional status among segregating V segments might be attributable to linkage disequilibrium, but an unknown experimental factor could not be ruled out. In a later analysis, the rate of TCR association differed among HLA loci, with DRB1 alleles having the most associated TCRs and HLA-C alleles having the fewest. Because some donors lacked HLA typing at each locus, the association tests relied only on the typed subset. The sequencing pipeline was judged likely to have produced a cluster of highly shared sequence variants as a technical artifact. In vitro tests confirmed that a few of the cytomegalovirus-associated TCR beta chains recognize cytomegalovirus antigens. Some 16 rarely observed V segments, including chromosome 9 orphons, were excluded from the earlier analysis of some 590 of the donors because counts were too low. In this cohort, only TCR beta chains were sequenced, and detectable features were limited by the absence of alpha or paired-chain data.

The germline V gene (reference sequence) specifies SGHAT as CDR1 and FQDESV as CDR2. Relative to germline, V is 7 bases shorter and J is 6 bases shorter, with 13 bases between their ends. From its cysteine to its phenylalanine, the CDR3 spans 13 amino acids. Just the 39-base CDR3 DNA is kept, in frame starting at base 1. The cohort was made up of under 800 healthy bone marrow donors. All cohort members were sampled while nominally healthy, although unrecorded immune exposures were likely present. The donor was CMV seronegative and belonged to the group of 350 to 400 seronegative cohort members. Every donor gave a peripheral blood sample, and the peripheral blood mononuclear cells from that sample were used for TCR beta sequencing. The Qiagen DNeasy Blood Extraction Kit was used to extract genomic DNA from the blood cell samples. This clone turned up a few times. No cognate antigen has been identified for it. Per-base qualities were not stored, and no clone one base away is much larger.

The protocol used for the library was the immunoSEQ multiplex PCR assay. For the multiplex PCR, a mixture combining 60 forward primers for TCR Vbeta segments and 13 reverse primers for TCR Jbeta segments was used. A multiplex PCR assay on genomic DNA amplified the CDR3 region of rearranged TCR beta genes. The amplified TCR beta libraries were sequenced on the Illumina HiSeq System as 87-base-pair reads. On the study's bioinformatics: A later analysis tallied 70 million to 100 million unique TCR beta chains across the 550 to 850 repertoires, and approximately 12 million of those chains were shared by two or more donors. Raw reads were error-corrected and collapsed into unique sequences by a nearest-neighbor algorithm in which closely related sequences were merged to remove PCR and sequencing errors. To assign V, D and J gene segments, CDR3 sequences were aligned to IMGT reference sequences. For a sequence to be retained, at least a six-nucleotide match to both a V gene segment and a J gene segment was required. Rearrangements were classified as productive when the CDR3 lacked stop codons and remained in frame with V and J, and all other rearrangements were classified as non-productive. Following IMGT convention, CDR3 was defined as the stretch from the second conserved V-encoded cysteine up to the conserved J-encoded phenylalanine. In an earlier analysis of around 640 of the donors, sequences lacking an unambiguous match to a single V gene segment were excluded. In an earlier analysis of several hundred of the donors, V segments were called functional above 56.7% productive rearrangements and were called segregating when the between-donor standard deviation exceeded 5%. A statistical classification framework was developed to diagnose cytomegalovirus status using the catalog of TCR beta chain sequences. A later analysis assigned V and J genes by comparing TCR nucleotide sequences with IMGT/GENE-DB human TR gene sequences. In a later analysis, CDR3 sequences and most-parsimonious VDJ recombination scenarios were assigned using the TCRdist pipeline. In a later analysis, every TCR beta chain was defined by the combination of its CDR3 amino acid sequence and its V-gene family, and reads without a unique V-gene family were dropped. In a later analysis, some 600 highly shared, low-generation-probability nucleotide sequences were removed to address suspected cross-contamination and a sequencing artifact. In a later analysis, a clonal expansion index was calculated for each public chain from normalized within-repertoire ranks of inferred template counts. In a later analysis, generation probabilities were computed using a VDJ recombination model fitted to out-of-frame rearrangements, and the results were checked against IGoR. In a later analysis, hypergeometric tests were used to score TCR-TCR, TCR-HLA and TCR-CMV co-occurrence, with a repertoire-size bias correction applied to TCR pairs. A later analysis estimated false discovery rates by permuting HLA or CMV assignments 20 times. In a later analysis, co-occurring TCRs were grouped using DBSCAN, with TCRdist sequence similarity added in when clustering inside HLA-allele-positive subsets. Repertoires with fewer than 30,000 or more than 120,000 public chains were left out of co-occurrence clustering, as were several repertoires with anomalous nucleotide sharing. TCRdb provides this immuneACCESS table in a form limited to in-frame rearrangements. Some clones are lacking; in checked studies, under half of them reflect an unresolved V gene, and why the rest are absent is not known. The DNA was the basis for D and trimming; V, J and clone size are from that table. A total of 210,000 or so clones appear in this sample, 76% of them only once. The ten largest account for approximately 0.63% of the sample.

The specimen was PBMCs. This receptor was obtained from a man between 18 and 29 years old in good health and CMV-seronegative. The rearrangement combines TRBV11-1 with TRBJ2-1, with the D gene too uncertain to name. The CDR3 region: CASTSLPGNEQFF. The nucleotides read TGTGCCAGCACCTCTCTTCCAGGCAATGAGCAGTTCTTC. The full variable domain, with segments outside the CDR3 supplied by the reference TRBV11-1 and TRBJ2-1 proteins, appears as EAEVAQSPRYKITEKSQAVAFWCDPISGHATLYWYRQILGQGPELLVQFQDESVVDDSQLPKDRFSAERLKGVDSTLKIQPAELGDSAMYLCASTSLPGNEQFFGPGTRLTVL.